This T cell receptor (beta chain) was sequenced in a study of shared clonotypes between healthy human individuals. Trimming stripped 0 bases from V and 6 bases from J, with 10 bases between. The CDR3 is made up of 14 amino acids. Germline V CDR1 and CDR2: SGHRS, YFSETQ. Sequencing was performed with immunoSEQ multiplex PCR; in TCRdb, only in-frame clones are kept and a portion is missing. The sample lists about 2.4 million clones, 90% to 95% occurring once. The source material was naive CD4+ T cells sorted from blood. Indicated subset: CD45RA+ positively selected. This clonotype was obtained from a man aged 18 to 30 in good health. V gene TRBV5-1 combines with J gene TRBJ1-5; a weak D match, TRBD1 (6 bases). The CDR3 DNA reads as TGCGCCAGCAGCTTGGAGGCAGGGGTTCAGCCCCAGCATTTT. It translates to CASSLEAGVQPQHF.